This entry lists 4 T cell receptor beta chains sequenced from one sample in a study of lymphopenia after photon versus proton radiotherapy. Sequenced by immunoSEQ multiplex PCR; TCRdb stores in-frame clones only, minus some. The table has fewer than 30,000 clones, roughly four fifths seen once; the top ten hold approximately 3.7%. The sample consisted of peripheral blood, taken from a patient treated with photon-based radiotherapy. Receptors originate from a woman between 50 and 59 years old with pancreatic cancer.

This sequence joins TRBV4-3 and TRBJ2-1; 8 bases map to TRBD2. V was pared by 1 base and J by 0 bases, with 8 bases of the junction left unmatched. Germline lookup yields CDR1 LGHNA and CDR2 YSLEER. The CDR3 has 18 amino acids. CDR3 bases: TGCGCCAGCAGCCAAGTTCGGGGAGCGGGGGTCTCCTACAATGAGCAGTTCTTC. Protein product: CASSQVRGAGVSYNEQFF.

The genes are TRBV5-4 and TRBJ2-7; D gene ambiguous. This CDR3 has 15 amino acids. V was pared by 2 bases and J by 1 base, with 13 bases between. Germline-derived CDR1 and CDR2 are SGHNT and YYREEE (reference sequence). For the CDR3, the DNA is TGTGCCAGCAGCTTACGACTCCTTGAATCCTACGAGCAGTACTTC. This sequence encodes CASSLRLLESYEQYF.

This chain joins TRBV11-3 and TRBJ2-7; no firm D call. V was clipped by 2 bases and J by 0 bases, with 5 bases between them. This CDR3 has 13 amino acids. The germline V gene encodes CDR1 SGHNT and CDR2 YENEEA. CDR3: CASSLKSSYEQYF. The CDR3 DNA is TGTGCCAGCAGCTTAAAGTCCTCCTACGAGCAGTACTTC.

The V and J genes are TRBV18 and TRBJ1-2; TRBD1 matches at 7 bases. Germline loops: CDR1 KGHSH, CDR2 LQKENI. The J segment lost 8 bases and the V segment lost 0 bases, leaving 6 bases of the junction unmatched. The CDR3 spans 14 residues. The CDR3 region is CASSPPETGNGYTF. The CDR3 coding sequence is TGTGCCAGCTCACCACCGGAGACAGGGAACGGCTACACCTTC.